This T cell receptor (beta chain) was obtained from a study of blood T cell repertoires in COVID-19. Study context: T cells, B-cell-depleted T cells, or PBMCs provided the cDNA or gDNA that served as material.

TCRdb's table, derived via immunoSEQ multiplex PCR, lists solely in-frame clones and lacks some. The table shows around 220,000 clones, with approximately 80% occurring only once. Per germline, CDR1 SGHTA and CDR2 FQGNSA. J gave up 2 bases and V 2 bases, and 8 bases lay outside the gene matches. The CDR3 runs 17 residues. The specimen sequenced was peripheral blood. The gene calls are TRBV7-2 and TRBJ2-2; 7 nucleotides line up with TRBD2. The receptor's source is a woman at least 80 years old with active or convalescent COVID-19. The CDR3 bases are TGTGCCAGCAGCTTAATCCCGAGCGGGAAAAACACCGGGGAGCTGTTTTTT. Amino acid sequence: CASSLIPSGKNTGELFF.